The rows below give T cell receptor beta chains drawn from one sample of a study of shared clonotypes between healthy human individuals. Method: immunoSEQ multiplex PCR; TCRdb's copy keeps in-frame clones and lacks some. The sample includes approximately 340,000 clones, 70% to 75% of them seen just once. The sample taken for sequencing was memory CD4+ T cells sorted from blood. All receptors come from a young man in good health. The CDR3 runs from the conserved cysteine through the conserved F or W. The order of the fields is clone size, J gene, V gene, D gene, CDR3 protein, CDR3 DNA. The D gene is left open where the match is weak. Clone size appears in some rows only: once, few, many, or a class for an expanded clone.

.,TRBJ1-1,TRBV28,.,CASREGSGTEAFF,TGTGCCAGTCGGGAGGGGTCCGGCACTGAAGCTTTCTTT
many,TRBJ2-5,TRBV6-1,.,CASSERGIGETQYF,TGTGCCAGCAGTGAGAGGGGGATAGGAGAGACCCAGTACTTC
.,TRBJ1-6,TRBV7-9,.,CASSLTWGSYNSPLHF,TGTGCCAGCAGCTTAACATGGGGCTCCTATAATTCACCCCTCCACTTT
.,TRBJ2-1,TRBV7-7,.,CASSSQLRAEQFF,TGTGCTAGCAGCTCCCAGTTAAGGGCCGAGCAGTTCTTC
.,TRBJ1-2,TRBV10-3,.,CAIDDSGDYGYTF,TGTGCCATCGATGACAGCGGGGACTATGGCTACACCTTC
.,TRBJ2-1,TRBV18,.,CASSPQAGEQFF,TGTGCCAGCTCACCACAGGCTGGCGAGCAGTTCTTC
.,TRBJ1-4,TRBV4-3,.,CASSLHPGAGEKLFF,TGCGCCAGCAGCCTCCACCCGGGGGCAGGTGAAAAACTGTTTTTT
.,TRBJ1-1,TRBV2,.,CASSSLRGRTLKGQAFF,TGTGCCAGCAGTTCTTTGCGAGGGAGAACACTTAAGGGCCAAGCTTTCTTT
.,TRBJ1-5,TRBV28,.,CASSPTRGPVLSNQPQHF,TGTGCCAGCAGTCCCACCCGGGGCCCTGTACTTAGCAATCAGCCCCAGCATTTT
.,TRBJ1-1,TRBV28,TRBD1,CASKKGAWETEAFF,TGTGCCAGCAAAAAGGGGGCGTGGGAGACTGAAGCTTTCTTT
.,TRBJ2-1,TRBV7-2,TRBD1,CASSLGTGQGYNEQFF,TGTGCCAGCAGCTTGGGAACGGGACAGGGTTACAATGAGCAGTTCTTC
.,TRBJ2-7,TRBV11-2,TRBD2,CASSLPGGPATEQYF,TGTGCCAGCAGCCTTCCGGGGGGGCCGGCTACCGAGCAGTACTTC
.,TRBJ2-6,TRBV7-2,.,CASMTAGANVLTF,TGTGCCAGCATGACCGCTGGGGCCAACGTCCTGACTTTC
many,TRBJ1-2,TRBV5-6,.,CASSASSWVHYGYTF,TGTGCCAGCAGCGCGTCGTCTTGGGTTCACTATGGCTACACCTTC
few,TRBJ2-2,TRBV5-1,.,CASSLDSPNTGELFF,TGCGCCAGCAGCTTGGACAGTCCGAACACCGGGGAGCTGTTTTTT
.,TRBJ2-5,TRBV28,.,CASSLGRERAQYF,TGTGCCAGCAGTTTGGGACGAGAAAGGGCCCAGTACTTC